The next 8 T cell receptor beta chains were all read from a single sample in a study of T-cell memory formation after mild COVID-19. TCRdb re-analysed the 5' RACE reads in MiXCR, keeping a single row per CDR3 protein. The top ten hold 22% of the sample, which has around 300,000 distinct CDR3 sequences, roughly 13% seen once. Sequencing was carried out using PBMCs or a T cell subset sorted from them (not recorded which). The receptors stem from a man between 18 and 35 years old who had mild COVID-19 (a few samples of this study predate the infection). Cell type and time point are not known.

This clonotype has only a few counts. CDR3 amino acids: CASSITGYGYTF. The DNA of the CDR3 is TGTGCCAGCAGCATCACAGGATATGGCTACACCTTC. V gene TRBV7-9 combines with J gene TRBJ1-2; tentatively, D is TRBD1 (5 bases). Looked up from germline, CDR1 is SEHNR and CDR2 is FQNEAQ (reference sequence). The V end was cut by 5 bases, the J end by 5 bases, with 9 bases between. This CDR3 is 12 amino acids long.

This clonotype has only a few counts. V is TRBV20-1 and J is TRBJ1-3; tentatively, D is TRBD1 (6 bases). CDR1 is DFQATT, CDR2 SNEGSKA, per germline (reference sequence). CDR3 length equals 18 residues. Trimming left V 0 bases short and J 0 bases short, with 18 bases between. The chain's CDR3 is CSARDPNREFGSGNTIYF. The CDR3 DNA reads TGCAGTGCTAGAGATCCGAACAGGGAATTCGGCTCTGGAAACACCATATATTTT.

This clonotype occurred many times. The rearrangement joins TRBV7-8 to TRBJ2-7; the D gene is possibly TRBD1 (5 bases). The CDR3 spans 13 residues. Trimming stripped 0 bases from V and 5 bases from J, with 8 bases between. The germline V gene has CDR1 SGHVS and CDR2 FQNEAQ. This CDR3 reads CASSLAAGNEQYV. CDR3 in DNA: TGTGCCAGCAGCTTAGCGGCAGGGAACGAGCAGTACGTC.

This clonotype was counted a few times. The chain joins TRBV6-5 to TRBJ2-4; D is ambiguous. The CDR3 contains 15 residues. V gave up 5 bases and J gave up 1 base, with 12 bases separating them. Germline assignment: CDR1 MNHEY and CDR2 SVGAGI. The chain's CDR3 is CASSNQGTAKNIQYF. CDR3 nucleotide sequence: TGTGCCAGCAGTAATCAAGGAACGGCCAAAAACATTCAGTACTTC.

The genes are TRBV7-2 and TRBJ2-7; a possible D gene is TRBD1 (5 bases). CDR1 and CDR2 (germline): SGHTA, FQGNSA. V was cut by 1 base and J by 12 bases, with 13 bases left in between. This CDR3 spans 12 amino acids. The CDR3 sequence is CASSLEGRVWYF. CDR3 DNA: TGTGCCAGCAGCTTAGAGGGCAGGGTATGGTACTTC. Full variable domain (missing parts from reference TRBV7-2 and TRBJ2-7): GAGVSQSPSNKVTEKGKDVELRCDPISGHTALYWYRQSLGQGLEFLIYFQGNSAPDKSGLPSDRFSAERTGGSVSTLTIQRTQQEDSAVYLCASSLEGRVWYFGPGTRLTVT.

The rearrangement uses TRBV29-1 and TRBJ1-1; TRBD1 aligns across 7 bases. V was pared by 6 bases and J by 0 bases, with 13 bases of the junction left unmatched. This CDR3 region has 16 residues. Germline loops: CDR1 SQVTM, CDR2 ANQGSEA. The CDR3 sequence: CSVGMTGRGMNTEAFF. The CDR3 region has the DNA TGCAGCGTCGGGATGACAGGGAGAGGGATGAACACTGAAGCTTTCTTT.

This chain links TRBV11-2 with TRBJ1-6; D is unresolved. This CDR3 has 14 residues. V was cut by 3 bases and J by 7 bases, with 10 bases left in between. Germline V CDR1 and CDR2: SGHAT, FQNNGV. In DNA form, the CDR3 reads TGTGCCAGCAGCTTTCTGGAGGGAAATTCACCCCTCCACTTT. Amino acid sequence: CASSFLEGNSPLHF.

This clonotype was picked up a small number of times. The CDR3 coding sequence is TGTGCCAGCAGTCCCGGACAGGGAAGCTCCTACGAGCAGTACGTC. This sequence encodes CASSPGQGSSYEQYV. This rearrangement joins TRBV28 to TRBJ2-7; 8 bases line up with TRBD1. This CDR3 spans 15 amino acids. V was clipped by 5 bases and J by 0 bases; unmatched bases: 6. Germline V CDR1 and CDR2: MDHEN, SYDVKM.